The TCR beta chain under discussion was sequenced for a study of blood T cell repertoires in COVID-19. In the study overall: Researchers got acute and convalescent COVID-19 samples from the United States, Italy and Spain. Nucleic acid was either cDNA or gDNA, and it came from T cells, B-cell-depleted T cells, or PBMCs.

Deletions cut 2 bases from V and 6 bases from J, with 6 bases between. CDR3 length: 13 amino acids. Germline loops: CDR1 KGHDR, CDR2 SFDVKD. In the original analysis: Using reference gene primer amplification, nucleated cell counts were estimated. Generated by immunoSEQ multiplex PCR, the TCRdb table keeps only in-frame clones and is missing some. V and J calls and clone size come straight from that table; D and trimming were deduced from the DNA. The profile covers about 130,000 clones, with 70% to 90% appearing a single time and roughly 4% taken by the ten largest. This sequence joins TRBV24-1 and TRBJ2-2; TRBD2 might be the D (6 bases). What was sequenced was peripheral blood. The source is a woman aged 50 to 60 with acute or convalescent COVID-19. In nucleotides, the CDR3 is TGTGCCACCAGTGATTGGAGGGCCGGGGAGCTGTTTTTT. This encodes CATSDWRAGELFF.